The next 9 T cell receptor beta chains were all read from a single sample in a study of blood T cell repertoires in COVID-19 (dated by TCRdb to the early 2020s). The method was the immunoSEQ multiplex PCR assay. What TCRdb holds here is the immuneACCESS table cut down to in-frame rearrangements. Part of the clones is not present; checked against another copy, under half of the missing clones reflect an unresolved V gene, and the others are unexplained. The sample records hundreds of thousands of clones, approximately 90% of which are singletons. The ten largest clones take up 1.4% of the sample. The sample consisted of peripheral blood. All receptors derive from a woman younger than 45 with active or convalescent COVID-19.

The V gene is TRBV28, the J gene TRBJ1-1; D is unclear. V shed 6 bases and J shed 5 bases, with 16 bases lying between them. This CDR3 region has 14 residues. In germline, CDR1 is MDHEN, CDR2 SYDVKM. The CDR3 nucleotides are TGTGCCAGCAGCCTGCAGGAGGCGCGAACTGAAGCTTTCTTT. Encoded protein: CASSLQEARTEAFF.

V usage is TRBV7-6 and J usage is TRBJ1-1; 7 bases fit TRBD1. The CDR3 covers 12 residues. V shed 5 bases, J shed 10 bases, and the junction held 7 bases outside the gene matches. Germline-derived CDR1 and CDR2 are SGHVS and FNYEAQ. CDR3: CASSNPRTGAFF. The CDR3, as DNA: TGTGCCAGCAGCAATCCTCGGACAGGAGCTTTCTTT. Looking up the rest from reference TRBV7-6 and TRBJ1-1 gives the full variable domain: GAGVSQSPRYKVTKRGQDVALRCDPISGHVSLYWYRQALGQGPEFLTYFNYEAQQDKSGLPNDRFSAERPEGSISTLTIQRTEQRDSAMYRCASSNPRTGAFFGQGTRLTVV.

The CDR3 loop is CASSYSPIGELFF. As DNA, the CDR3 is TGTGCCAGCAGTTACTCCCCCATCGGGGAGCTGTTTTTT. The genes are TRBV6-6 and TRBJ2-2; no firm D call. The germline V gene has CDR1 MNHNY and CDR2 SVGAGI (reference sequence). Between the trimmed V and J ends, which lost 0 bases and 7 bases, there was a span of 6 bases. This CDR3 comprises 13 residues.

The V gene is TRBV6-6, the J gene TRBJ1-6, with TRBD1 identical over 7 bases. V shed 4 bases and J 10 bases; nucleotides not matched to a gene: 4. Germline V gene data show CDR1 as MNHNY and CDR2 as SVGAGI (reference sequence). The CDR3 runs 13 residues. CDR3 region: CASSFEGASPLHF. The DNA for the CDR3 is TGTGCCAGCAGTTTTGAGGGGGCCTCACCCCTCCACTTT.

Notes on this clone: Other DNA variants within this sample encode the same CDR3. The chain combines TRBV12-3 or TRBV12-4 with TRBJ1-1; no firm D call. This CDR3 spans 13 amino acids. Trimming took off 3 bases at V and 4 bases at J, with 9 bases between the two ends. Here the CDR3 reads CASSFSGGTEAFF. The CDR3 region has the DNA TGTGCCAGCAGTTTCTCAGGAGGCACTGAAGCTTTCTTT.

The rearrangement joins TRBV6-5 to TRBJ2-7; a possible D gene is TRBD2 (5 bases). Germline V gene data show CDR1 as MNHEY and CDR2 as SVGAGI. The V end lost 10 bases, the J end lost 6 bases, and 19 bases lay between the germline ends. The CDR3 has 13 amino acids. In DNA, the CDR3 is TGTGCCACGCAACTAGATATTTATTCCGAGCAGTACTTC. Its translation: CATQLDIYSEQYF.

The rearrangement links TRBV4-1 to TRBJ2-7; possibly TRBD2 for D (6 bases). This CDR3 spans 15 amino acids. CDR1 and CDR2 (germline): MGHRA, YSYEKL. Trimming stripped 0 bases from V and 5 bases from J, with 14 bases between. CDR3 protein: CASSQEQGLADEQYF. CDR3 DNA sequence: TGCGCCAGCAGCCAAGAGCAAGGGTTAGCGGACGAGCAGTACTTC.

This clone was detected once. The chain joins TRBV5-6 to TRBJ1-1, with 7 bases identical to TRBD1. V lost 1 base, J lost 4 bases, and 7 bases stayed unmatched. Germline CDR1 SGHDT, CDR2 YYEEEE. CDR3 length equals 15 residues. The CDR3 nucleotides read TGTGCCAGCAGCTTGAATAGGGGGCGGTTCACTGAAGCTTTCTTT. This encodes CASSLNRGRFTEAFF. The full variable domain, completed using reference TRBV5-6 and TRBJ1-1, is DAGVTQSPTHLIKTRGQQVTLRCSPKSGHDTVSWYQQALGQGPQFIFQYYEEEERQRGNFPDRFSGHQFPNYSSELNVNALLLGDSALYLCASSLNRGRFTEAFFGQGTRLTVV.

This chain uses TRBV3-1 (or the pseudogene TRBV3-2) with TRBJ1-6; D is possibly TRBD1 (6 bases). This CDR3 spans 16 amino acids. V gave up 6 bases and J gave up 0 bases, with 12 bases separating them. Looked up from germline, CDR1 is LGHDT and CDR2 is YNNKEL (reference sequence). Written as DNA, the CDR3 is TGTGCCAGCAGAGAAGGGGGAAGCTCCTATAATTCACCCCTCCACTTT. It yields the protein CASREGGSSYNSPLHF.